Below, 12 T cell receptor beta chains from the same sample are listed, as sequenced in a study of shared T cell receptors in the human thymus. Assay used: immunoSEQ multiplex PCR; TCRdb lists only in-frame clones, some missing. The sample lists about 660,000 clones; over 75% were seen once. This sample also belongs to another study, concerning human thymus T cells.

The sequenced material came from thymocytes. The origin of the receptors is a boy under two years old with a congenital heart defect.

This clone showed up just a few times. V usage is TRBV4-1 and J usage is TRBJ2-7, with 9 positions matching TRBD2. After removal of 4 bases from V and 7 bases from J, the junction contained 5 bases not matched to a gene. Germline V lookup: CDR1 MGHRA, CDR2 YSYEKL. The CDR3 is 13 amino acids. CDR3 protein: CASSRIAGEEQYF. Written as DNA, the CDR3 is TGCGCCAGCAGCCGGATAGCGGGAGAGGAGCAGTACTTC.

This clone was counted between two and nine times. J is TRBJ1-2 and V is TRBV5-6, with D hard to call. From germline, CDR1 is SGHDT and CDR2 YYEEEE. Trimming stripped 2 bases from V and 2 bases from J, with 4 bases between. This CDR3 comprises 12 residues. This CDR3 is CASSLRNYGYTF. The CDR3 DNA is TGTGCCAGCAGCTTACGGAACTATGGCTACACCTTC.

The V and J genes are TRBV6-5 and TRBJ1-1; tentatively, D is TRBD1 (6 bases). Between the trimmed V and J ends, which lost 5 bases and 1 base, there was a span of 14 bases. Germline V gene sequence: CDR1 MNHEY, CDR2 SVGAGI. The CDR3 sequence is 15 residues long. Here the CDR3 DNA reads TGTGCCAGCAGTCGAAACAGGGAACCGAACACTGAAGCTTTCTTT. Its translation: CASSRNREPNTEAFF.

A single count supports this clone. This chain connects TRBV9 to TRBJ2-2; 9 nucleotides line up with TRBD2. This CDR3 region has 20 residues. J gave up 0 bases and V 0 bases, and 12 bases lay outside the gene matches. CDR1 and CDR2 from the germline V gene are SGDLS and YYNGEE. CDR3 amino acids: CASSVDPGALAGPNTGELFF. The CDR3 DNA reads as TGTGCCAGCAGCGTAGACCCAGGGGCGCTAGCGGGGCCGAACACCGGGGAGCTGTTTTTT.

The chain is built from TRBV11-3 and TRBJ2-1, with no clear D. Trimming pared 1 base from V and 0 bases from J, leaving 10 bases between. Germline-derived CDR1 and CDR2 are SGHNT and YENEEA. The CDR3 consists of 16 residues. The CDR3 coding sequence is TGTGCCAGCAGCTTAGTCGCGGAGAGCTCCTACAATGAGCAGTTCTTC. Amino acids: CASSLVAESSYNEQFF.

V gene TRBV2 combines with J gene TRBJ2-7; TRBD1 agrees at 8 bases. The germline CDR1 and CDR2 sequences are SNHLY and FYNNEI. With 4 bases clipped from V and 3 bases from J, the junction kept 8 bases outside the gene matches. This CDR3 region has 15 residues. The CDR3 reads CASSGDRDRNYEQYF. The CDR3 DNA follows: TGTGCCAGCAGTGGGGACCGGGACAGGAACTACGAGCAGTACTTC. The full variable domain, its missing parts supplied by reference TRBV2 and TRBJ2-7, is EPEVTQTPSHQVTQMGQEVILRCVPISNHLYFYWYRQILGQKVEFLVSFYNNEISEKSEIFDDQFSVERPDGSNFTLKIRSTKLEDSAMYFCASSGDRDRNYEQYFGPGTRLTVT.

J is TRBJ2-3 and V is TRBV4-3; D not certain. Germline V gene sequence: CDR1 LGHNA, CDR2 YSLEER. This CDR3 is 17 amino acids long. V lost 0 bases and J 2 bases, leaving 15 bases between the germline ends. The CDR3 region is CASSQDFPLLITDTQYF. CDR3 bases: TGCGCCAGCAGCCAAGATTTTCCTCTTCTTATCACAGATACGCAGTATTTT.

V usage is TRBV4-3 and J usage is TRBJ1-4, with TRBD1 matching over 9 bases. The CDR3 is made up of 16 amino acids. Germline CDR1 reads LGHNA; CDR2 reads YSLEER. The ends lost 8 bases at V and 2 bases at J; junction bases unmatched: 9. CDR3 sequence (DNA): TGCGCCAGCTCCGTGGGACAGGGAAACACTAATGAAAAACTGTTTTTT. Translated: CASSVGQGNTNEKLFF.

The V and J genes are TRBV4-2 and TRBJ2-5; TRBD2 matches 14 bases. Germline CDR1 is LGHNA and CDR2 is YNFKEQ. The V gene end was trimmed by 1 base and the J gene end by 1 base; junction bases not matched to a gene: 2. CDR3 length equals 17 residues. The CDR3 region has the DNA TGTGCCAGCAGCCAAGGAGGACTAGCGGGAGGCCAAGAGACCCAGTACTTC. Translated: CASSQGGLAGGQETQYF.

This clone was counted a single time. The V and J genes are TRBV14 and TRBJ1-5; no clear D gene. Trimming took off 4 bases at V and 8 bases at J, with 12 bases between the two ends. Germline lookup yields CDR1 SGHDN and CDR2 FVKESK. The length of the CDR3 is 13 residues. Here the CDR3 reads CASSPRADEPQHF. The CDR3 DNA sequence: TGTGCCAGCAGCCCGAGGGCGGACGAGCCCCAGCATTTT.

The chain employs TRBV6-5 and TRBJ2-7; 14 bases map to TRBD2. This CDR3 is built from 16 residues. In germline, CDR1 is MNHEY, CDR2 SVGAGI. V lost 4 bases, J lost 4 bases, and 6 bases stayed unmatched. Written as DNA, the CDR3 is TGTGCCAGCAGTTGGGGGACTAGCGGGAGAACGTACGAGCAGTACTTC. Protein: CASSWGTSGRTYEQYF.

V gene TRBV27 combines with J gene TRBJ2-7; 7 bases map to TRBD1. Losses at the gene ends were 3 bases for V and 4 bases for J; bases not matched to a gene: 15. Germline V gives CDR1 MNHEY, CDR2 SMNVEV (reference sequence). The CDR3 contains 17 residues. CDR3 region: CASSFPPRGPHRYEQYF. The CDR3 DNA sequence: TGTGCCAGCAGTTTCCCCCCGAGGGGGCCGCACCGTTACGAGCAGTACTTC.